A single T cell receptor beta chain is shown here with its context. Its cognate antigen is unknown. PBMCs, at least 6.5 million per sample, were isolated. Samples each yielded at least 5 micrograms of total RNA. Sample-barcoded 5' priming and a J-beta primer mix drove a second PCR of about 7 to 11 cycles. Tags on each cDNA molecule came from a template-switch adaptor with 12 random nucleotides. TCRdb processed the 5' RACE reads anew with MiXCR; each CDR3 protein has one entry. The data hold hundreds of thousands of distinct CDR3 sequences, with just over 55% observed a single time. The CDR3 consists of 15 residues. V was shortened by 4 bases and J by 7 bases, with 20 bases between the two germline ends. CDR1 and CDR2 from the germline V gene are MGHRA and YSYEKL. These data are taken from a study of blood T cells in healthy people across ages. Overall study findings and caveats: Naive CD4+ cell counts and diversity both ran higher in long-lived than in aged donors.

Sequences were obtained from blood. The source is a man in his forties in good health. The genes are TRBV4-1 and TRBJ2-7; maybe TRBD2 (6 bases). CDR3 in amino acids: CASSLGAGNLWEQYF. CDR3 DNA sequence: TGCGCCAGCAGCCTCGGCGCGGGGAACCTGTGGGAGCAGTACTTC.